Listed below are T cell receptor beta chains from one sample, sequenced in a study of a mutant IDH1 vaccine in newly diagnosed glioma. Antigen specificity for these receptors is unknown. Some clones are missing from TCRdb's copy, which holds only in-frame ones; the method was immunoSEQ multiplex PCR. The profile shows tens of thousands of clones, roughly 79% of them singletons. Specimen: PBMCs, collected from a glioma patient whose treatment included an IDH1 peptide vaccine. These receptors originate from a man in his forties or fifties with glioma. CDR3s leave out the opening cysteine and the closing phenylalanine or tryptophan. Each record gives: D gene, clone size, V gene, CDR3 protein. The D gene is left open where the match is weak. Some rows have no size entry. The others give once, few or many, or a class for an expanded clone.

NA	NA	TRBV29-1	SMSLSYNEQF
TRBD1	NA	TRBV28	ASSLVSGTGGHEQF
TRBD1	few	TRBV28	ASRQPRRDRKAYEQF
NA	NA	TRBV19	ASSIDESGGNQPQH
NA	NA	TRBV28	ASREGTVGNTIY
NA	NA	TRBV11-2	ASSQERVGGYT
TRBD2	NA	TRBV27	ASSSKGTSGGPVRTQY
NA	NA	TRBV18	ASSPEGTGYT
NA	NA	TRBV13	ASSFIVGYEQY
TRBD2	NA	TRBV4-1	ASSQRAGVGYEQY
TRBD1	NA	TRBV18	ASSPQNSGGFTGELF
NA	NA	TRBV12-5	ASGLEAGQSRANVLT
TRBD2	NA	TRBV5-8	ASSRPSGTSGQETQY
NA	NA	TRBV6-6	ASSYERPEDEQY
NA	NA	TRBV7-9	ASSLITSQMVVDEQF
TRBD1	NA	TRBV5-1	ASSTAPTGTGGNTIY
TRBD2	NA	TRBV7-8	ASSLRGTNYNEQF
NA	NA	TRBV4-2	ASSPHDSQPQH
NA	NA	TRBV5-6	ASSSPPGGGDEAF
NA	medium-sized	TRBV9	ASSVGSLGNTEAF
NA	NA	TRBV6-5	ASSFTRDYSNQPQH
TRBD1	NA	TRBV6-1	ASRGGTGVGGYT
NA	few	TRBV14	ASSQEFGTEAF
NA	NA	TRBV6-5	ASSSQARNQPQH
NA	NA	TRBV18	ASSPGREQETQY
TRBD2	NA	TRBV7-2	ASSLGLAGGPQETQY
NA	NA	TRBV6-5	ASSYQDSGTEAF
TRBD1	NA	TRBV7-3	ASSPSGGNQPQH
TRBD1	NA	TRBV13	ASSTGTGPNTGELF
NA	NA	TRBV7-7	ASSPTLNNEQF
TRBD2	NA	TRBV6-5	ASSYGTSGPTYEQY
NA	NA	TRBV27	ASSGGGSNQPQH
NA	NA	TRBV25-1	ASSSSGWSSYEQY
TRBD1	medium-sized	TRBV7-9	ASSSTGAGDNEQF
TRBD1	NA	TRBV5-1	ASSYGQGAQETQY
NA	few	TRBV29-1	SYRVNTEAF
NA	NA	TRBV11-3	ASSLDWGDEQY